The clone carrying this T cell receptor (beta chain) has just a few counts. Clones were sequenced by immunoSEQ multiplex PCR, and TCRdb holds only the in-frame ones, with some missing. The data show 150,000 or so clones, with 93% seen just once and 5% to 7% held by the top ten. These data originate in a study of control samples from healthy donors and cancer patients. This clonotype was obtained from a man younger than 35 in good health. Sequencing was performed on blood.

The CDR3 region is CASSYLRGNSPEAFF. DNA for the CDR3: TGTGCCAGCAGCTACCTCAGGGGCAATTCCCCTGAAGCTTTCTTT. The gene calls are TRBV7-9 and TRBJ1-1; D may be TRBD1 (6 bases). Per the germline V gene, CDR1 is SEHNR and CDR2 is FQNEAQ (reference sequence). Trimming removed 4 bases from V and 6 bases from J, with 18 bases in between. This CDR3 region has 15 residues.